Following are 6 T cell receptor beta chains from one sample sequenced in a study of cytomegalovirus exposure and HLA in healthy donors. 13 Jbeta primers and 60 Vbeta primers were used for the PCR. Produced via immunoSEQ multiplex PCR; TCRdb's table is partial and in-frame only. The sample has over 100,000 clones, around 76% seen once; the top ten hold roughly 7%. Sequencing was done on a sample of PBMCs. All receptors derive from a male donor in good health and CMV-seronegative.

This chain uses TRBV28 with TRBJ2-7; 10 positions agree with TRBD2. V dropped 4 bases and J dropped 0; count of bases not matched to a gene: 3. This CDR3 comprises 15 residues. The V gene's germline CDR1 is MDHEN and CDR2 SYDVKM. The CDR3 DNA is TGTGCCAGCAGTTCTAGCGGGGGCCGCTCCTACGAGCAGTACTTC. This encodes CASSSSGGRSYEQYF.

V gene TRBV11-3 combines with J gene TRBJ2-1; 9 positions agree with TRBD2. Germline V gene lookup returns CDR1 SGHNT and CDR2 YENEEA. The CDR3 has 14 amino acids. Trimming cost V 4 bases and J 5 bases; bases outside gene matches: 3. The CDR3 protein is CASSSLAGNNEQFF. For the CDR3, the DNA is TGTGCCAGCAGCTCTCTAGCGGGAAACAATGAGCAGTTCTTC.

The V and J genes are TRBV19 and TRBJ2-2, with TRBD2 identical over 7 bases. Unmatched junction bases numbered 7, after V lost 9 bases and J lost 0 bases. CDR1 is LNHDA, CDR2 SQIVND, per germline (reference sequence). The CDR3 consists of 15 residues. The CDR3 protein is CASSALASNTGELFF. CDR3 DNA sequence: TGTGCCAGCTCCGCACTAGCGTCGAACACCGGGGAGCTGTTTTTT.

The V gene is TRBV9, the J gene TRBJ2-6; 9 nucleotides align to TRBD1. The ends lost 4 bases at V and 1 base at J; junction bases unmatched: 6. The CDR3 is 17 amino acids. CDR1 and CDR2 (germline): SGDLS, YYNGEE. The CDR3 bases are TGTGCCAGCAGCCTCCGGACAGGGGCATCTGGGGCCAACGTCCTGACTTTC. This gives the protein CASSLRTGASGANVLTF.

The chain couples TRBV6-5 to TRBJ2-7, with 12 bases matching TRBD2. Germline-derived CDR1 and CDR2 are MNHEY and SVGAGI. This CDR3 has 15 amino acids. V lost 4 bases to trimming and J lost 0 bases; unmatched junction nucleotides: 1. The chain's CDR3 is CASSLLAGGSYEQYF. Written as DNA, the CDR3 is TGTGCCAGCAGTTTACTAGCGGGAGGCTCCTACGAGCAGTACTTC.

V usage is TRBV7-2 and J usage is TRBJ1-4; D perhaps matches TRBD1 (5 bases). V was cut by 1 base and J by 7 bases, with 13 bases left in between. The CDR3 is made up of 15 amino acids. CDR1 SGHTA and CDR2 FQGNSA come from the germline V gene. This chain's CDR3 is CASSLGRGWGEKLFF. In nucleotides, the CDR3 is TGTGCCAGCAGCTTAGGGCGGGGGTGGGGTGAAAAACTGTTTTTT.